A single TCR beta chain is shown here with its context. The sample originates from a study of blood T cell repertoires in COVID-19. Study summary: Donors in the United States, Italy and Spain gave samples during acute or convalescent COVID-19. T cells, B-cell-depleted T cells, or PBMCs provided the cDNA or gDNA that served as material.

The CDR3 runs 14 residues. Trimming stripped 0 bases from V and 3 bases from J, with 6 bases between. In germline, CDR1 is LGHDT, CDR2 YNNKEL (reference sequence). The table came from immunoSEQ multiplex PCR; TCRdb's copy has only in-frame clones and leaves some out. The top ten clones hold 3.5% to 4% of a sample with around 120,000 clones, roughly 90% of them seen once. Patients at the Seattle site were enrolled during active infection and followed longitudinally. The receptor's source is an older woman with COVID-19, enrolled during active disease. The genes are TRBV3-1 (or the pseudogene TRBV3-2) and TRBJ1-3; D call uncertain. Sequencing input: peripheral blood. The CDR3 loop is CASSQDRFGNTIYF. In DNA, the CDR3 is TGTGCCAGCAGCCAAGACAGGTTTGGAAACACCATATATTTT.